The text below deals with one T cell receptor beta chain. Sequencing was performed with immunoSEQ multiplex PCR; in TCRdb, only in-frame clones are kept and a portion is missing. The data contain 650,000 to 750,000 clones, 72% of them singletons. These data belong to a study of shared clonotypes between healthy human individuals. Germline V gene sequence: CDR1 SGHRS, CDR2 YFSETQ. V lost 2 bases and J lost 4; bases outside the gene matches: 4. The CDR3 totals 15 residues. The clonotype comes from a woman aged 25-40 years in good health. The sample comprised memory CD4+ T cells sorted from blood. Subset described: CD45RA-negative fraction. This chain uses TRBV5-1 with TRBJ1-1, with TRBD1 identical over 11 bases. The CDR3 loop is CASSLPGTGGTEAFF. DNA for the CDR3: TGCGCCAGCAGCTTACCCGGGACAGGGGGCACTGAAGCTTTCTTT.